A single sample gave rise to the 8 T cell receptor beta chains below, sequenced in a study of metastatic and nonmetastatic thyroid tumors. TCRdb reanalyzed the PCR reads with MiXCR. The data show tens of thousands of clones, approximately 13% seen once. Patients had received no treatment of any kind before thyroid surgery. Sequenced: blood. The source of these receptors is a female donor with papillary thyroid cancer or a benign thyroid nodule (not recorded which). Some clones in this sample may be carry-over from other donors' samples.

The table lists this clone with many counts. The chain joins TRBV11-3 to TRBJ2-7, with 8 nucleotides matching TRBD1. CDR1 is SGHNT and CDR2 is YENEEA in the germline V gene. V shed 4 bases, J shed 3 bases, and the junction held 5 bases outside the gene matches. This CDR3 region has 14 residues. The CDR3 protein is CASSSGTGRYEQYF. CDR3 sequence (DNA): TGTGCCAGCAGCTCTGGGACAGGCCGCTACGAGCAGTACTTC.

This rearrangement joins TRBV24-1 to TRBJ2-2; D is unclear. The CDR3 runs 13 residues. Germline CDR1 KGHDR, CDR2 SFDVKD. V lost 3 bases and J lost 4, with 5 bases in between. The CDR3 nucleotides read TGTGCCACCAGTGATACAGCCACCGGGGAGCTGTTTTTT. Protein sequence: CATSDTATGELFF.

Many counts were recorded for this clone. The chain carries TRBV4-1 and TRBJ2-3; TRBD2 aligns across 8 bases. CDR1 and CDR2 (germline): MGHRA, YSYEKL. Trimming removed 1 base from V and 6 bases from J; junction bases left unmatched: 9. The CDR3 loop spans 16 amino acids. In DNA, the CDR3 is TGCGCCAGCAGCCAAGCCCCCCCAGCGGGAGCTGATACGCAGTATTTT. Encoded protein: CASSQAPPAGADTQYF.

This clone was observed at least ten times. No DNA is shown, since the ends of the CDR3 on it are uncertain; the CDR3 is the one TCRdb lists. V gene TRBV29-1 combines with J gene TRBJ1-2. The germline gives CDR1 SQVTM, CDR2 ANQGSEA. The CDR3 is 13 residues long, counting both termini. CDR3 sequence reads: CSVGPGLEDGYTF.

This clone was observed at least ten times. The chain combines TRBV10-3 with TRBJ2-2; no definite D call. Trimming stripped 7 bases from V and 0 bases from J, with 9 bases between. The CDR3 is 14 residues long. Germline V gene sequence: CDR1 ENHRY, CDR2 SYGVKD. The CDR3 sequence is CAIKGRSNTGELFF. Here the CDR3 DNA reads TGTGCCATCAAGGGCAGGTCGAACACCGGGGAGCTGTTTTTT.

A word on this clone: A read error may produce the germline difference seen at one junction end. The V call is TRBV6-9, the J call TRBJ2-3, with D perhaps TRBD2 (5 bases). CDR1 MNHGY and CDR2 SVAAGI come from the germline V gene. The CDR3 consists of 14 residues. The CDR3 sequence is CSTRPGYSTDTQYF. CDR3 bases: TGCTCCACCCGCCCGGGGTATAGCACGGATACGCAGTATTTT.

The chain uses TRBV4-1 and TRBJ2-7; D gene ambiguous. The germline V gene has CDR1 MGHRA and CDR2 YSYEKL. This CDR3 region has 13 residues. V was trimmed by 0 bases and J by 6 bases, leaving 9 bases between them. CDR3 protein: CASSQEMSSEQYF. The CDR3, as DNA: TGCGCCAGCAGCCAAGAAATGAGTTCCGAGCAGTACTTC.

The chain recombines TRBV7-2 with TRBJ2-1; TRBD2 matches at 11 bases. The germline CDR1 and CDR2 sequences are SGHTA and FQGNSA. The CDR3 has 15 residues. With 6 bases clipped from V and 1 base from J, the junction kept 2 bases outside the gene matches. Written as DNA, the CDR3 is TGTGCCAGCAGGTCTAGCGGGGGGTCCTACAATGAGCAGTTCTTC. Its translation is CASRSSGGSYNEQFF.